This TCR beta chain was profiled in a study of T cell responses to AZD1222 COVID-19 vaccine. Findings and caveats of the study: Baseline seropositivity occurred in only a handful of AZD1222 recipients. Close to half of all spike-specific TCRs reportedly target regions of the variants that are unmutated. Mostly white British, mostly female donors; authors suggested clonal diversity may be underestimated. Regions 160-218 and 743-854 dominated among vaccine-associated CD4 TCRs spanning spike.

On this clone: Its antigen is as yet unknown.

Clones were read by immunoSEQ multiplex PCR, and TCRdb kept only the in-frame ones, dropping some. This table has approximately 210,000 clones, about 89% appearing once. This receptor was taken from an adult who received the AZD1222 COVID-19 vaccine. This material consisted of peripheral blood, taken 28 days after the second AZD1222 dose.

The DNA for the CDR3 is TGTGCCAGCAGCTTAGTGGGGGGAGGGCCGGTTGAGCAGTTCTTC. It codes for CASSLVGGGPVEQFF. The V and J genes are TRBV11-2 and TRBJ2-1; 7 bases agree with TRBD2. V lost 1 base, J lost 9 bases, and 9 bases stayed unmatched. There are 15 residues in the CDR3. In germline, CDR1 is SGHAT, CDR2 FQNNGV.